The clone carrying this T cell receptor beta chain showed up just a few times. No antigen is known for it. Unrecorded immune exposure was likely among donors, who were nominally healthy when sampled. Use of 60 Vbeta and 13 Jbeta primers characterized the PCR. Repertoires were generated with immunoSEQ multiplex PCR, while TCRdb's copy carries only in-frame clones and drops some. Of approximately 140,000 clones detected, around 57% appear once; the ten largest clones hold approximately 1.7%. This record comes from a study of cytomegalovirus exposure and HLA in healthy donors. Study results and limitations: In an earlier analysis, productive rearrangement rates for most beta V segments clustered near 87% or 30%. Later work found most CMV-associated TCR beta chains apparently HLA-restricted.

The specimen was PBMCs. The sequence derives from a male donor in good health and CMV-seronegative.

CDR3 residues: CAISELQGGTGELFF. Written as DNA, the CDR3 is TGTGCCATCAGTGAGTTACAGGGGGGCACCGGGGAGCTGTTTTTT. The chain combines TRBV10-3 with TRBJ2-2; 8 bases are shared with TRBD1. Germline trimming cut 1 base from V and 4 bases from J; bases unmatched to any gene: 2. CDR3 size: 15 residues. Germline CDR1 ENHRY, CDR2 SYGVKD.